This T cell receptor beta chain appears in the sequencing data of a study of blood T cell repertoires in COVID-19. Study-wide background: PBMCs, B-cell-depleted T cells, or T cells provided the cDNA or gDNA that made up the material.

The junction had 5 bases not matched to a gene; V was cut back by 10 bases and J by 3 bases. CDR3 length: 14 residues. Germline V gene lookup returns CDR1 MNHEY and CDR2 SVGAGI. Libraries were prepared by immunoSEQ multiplex PCR; TCRdb keeps only in-frame clonotypes and omits some of them. Of around 50,000 clones in the sample, about 89% are singletons; the top ten hold roughly 2%. The TCR originated in a human donor in a cohort sampled during active COVID-19. Sequencing was carried out using peripheral blood. This chain uses TRBV6-5 with TRBJ2-1; 11 positions agree with TRBD2. As DNA, the CDR3 is TGTGCCACCACGACTAGCGGGATCTACAATGAGCAGTTCTTC. Its translation: CATTTSGIYNEQFF.